The clone carrying this T cell receptor beta chain was seen repeatedly, ten times or more. These data originate in a study of T-cell reconstitution after alpha-beta-depleted transplantation in children. The TCRbeta library was prepared with unique molecular identifiers. One entry per CDR3 protein, called by TCRdb with MiXCR from the PCR reads. The table shows around 500,000 distinct CDR3 sequences, with under 30% occurring only once. Germline V CDR1 and CDR2: SGHAT, FQDESV (reference sequence). This CDR3 is 17 amino acids long. V was pared by 5 bases and J by 6 bases, with 14 bases of the junction left unmatched.

The sequencing used PBMCs, mostly from graft donor cells, collected 360 days after TCRalphabeta/CD19-depleted stem cell transplant. The rearrangement links TRBV11-1 to TRBJ2-3; 10 bases agree with TRBD2. This TCR was sampled from a boy younger than two who had a stem cell transplant for acute myeloid leukemia, so the T cells may come from the graft donor. The CDR3 DNA sequence: TGTGCCAGCAGCGCAGGACTAGCGGTTATCACAGGGGATACGCAGTATTTT. It codes for CASSAGLAVITGDTQYF. The whole variable domain, remainder taken from reference TRBV11-1 and TRBJ2-3, is EAEVAQSPRYKITEKSQAVAFWCDPISGHATLYWYRQILGQGPELLVQFQDESVVDDSQLPKDRFSAERLKGVDSTLKIQPAELGDSAMYLCASSAGLAVITGDTQYFGPGTRLTVL.